Shown below are 9 T cell receptor beta chains from a single sample sequenced in a study of molecular identifiers for immune sequencing clone quantification. TCRdb processed the PCR reads anew with MiXCR; each CDR3 protein has one entry. The data hold about 320,000 distinct CDR3 sequences, with 24% observed a single time. Sequencing used naive CD8+ T cells from blood, with Jurkat cell RNA spiked in. Subset denoted: FACS-sorted CD8+CD4-CCR7+CD45RA+ naive T cells. Source of these receptors: a human donor in good health. Some libraries in this study had Jurkat cell RNA spiked in.

As for this clonotype: A much larger clone differs from this one at a single base, so this may be a read error. The chain employs TRBV6-1 and TRBJ2-2; 11 bases match TRBD1. This CDR3 comprises 16 residues. Germline trimming cut 8 bases from V and 4 bases from J; bases unmatched to any gene: 9. Germline CDR1 is MNHNS and CDR2 is SASEGT. The CDR3, as DNA: TGTGCCAGCGGTGTTGGGACAGGGGGGTTCACCGGGGAGCTGTTTTTT. This translates into CASGVGTGGFTGELFF.

This clonotype occurred a few times. The V call is TRBV18, the J call TRBJ2-5; weak D call: TRBD1 (5 bases). Trimming removed 3 bases from V and 2 bases from J, with 22 bases in between. Germline lookup yields CDR1 KGHSH and CDR2 LQKENI. This CDR3 is built from 18 residues. CDR3 protein: CASSPFPLRQSIQETQYF. CDR3 sequence (DNA): TGTGCCAGCTCACCTTTTCCGTTGAGACAGTCTATTCAAGAGACCCAGTACTTC.

The CDR3 spells CASSLGGPRGPGDTQYF. CDR3 sequence (DNA): TGCGCCAGCAGCTTGGGTGGCCCCAGGGGCCCTGGGGATACGCAGTATTTT. The chain combines TRBV5-1 with TRBJ2-3; D is perhaps TRBD1 (6 bases). This CDR3 region has 17 residues. V was pared by 0 bases and J by 6 bases, with 20 bases between. Looked up from germline, CDR1 is SGHRS and CDR2 is YFSETQ.

This clonotype showed up just a few times. The chain couples TRBV24-1 to TRBJ2-5; TRBD2 matches at 13 bases. The germline V gene encodes CDR1 KGHDR and CDR2 SFDVKD. The CDR3 has 18 amino acids. Germline trimming cut 2 bases from V and 4 bases from J; bases unmatched to any gene: 9. CDR3 sequence reads: CATSDSQLAGGLSETQYF. DNA for the CDR3: TGTGCCACCAGTGATTCCCAACTAGCGGGAGGGCTCTCAGAGACCCAGTACTTC.

As concerns this clonotype: A read error may be the cause here, since a much bigger clone is one base away. This chain joins TRBV4-3 and TRBJ2-2; weak D call: TRBD2 (5 bases). CDR1 is LGHNA, CDR2 YSLEER, per germline. CDR3 length equals 13 residues. The CDR3 loop is CASSRWMAGVLFF. The CDR3, as DNA: TGCGCCAGCAGTAGGTGGATGGCCGGGGTGCTGTTTTTT.

This clonotype was observed a few times. This chain joins TRBV2 and TRBJ2-2; perhaps TRBD2 as D (6 bases). The CDR3 covers 17 residues. The V gene's germline CDR1 is SNHLY and CDR2 FYNNEI. V was cut by 4 bases and J by 4 bases, with 19 bases left in between. CDR3 in amino acids: CASSVEKRTIFTGELFF. The CDR3 DNA sequence: TGTGCCAGCAGTGTTGAGAAAAGGACTATCTTCACCGGGGAGCTGTTTTTT.

With regard to this clonotype: This could be a read error, since a much larger clone is one nucleotide away. The chain has TRBV30 and TRBJ2-3; possibly TRBD2 for D (6 bases). Germline loops: CDR1 GTSNPN, CDR2 SVGIG (reference sequence). CDR3 length: 15 residues. The CDR3 loop reads CAWSRGASSIDTQYF. The CDR3 bases are TGTGCCTGGAGCCGCGGGGCATCTAGCATAGATACGCAGTATTTT.

This clonotype was counted between two and nine times. CDR3 DNA sequence: TGTGCCAGTAGTTCTCCGGGACGGAACTACGAGCAGTACTTC. This codes for CASSSPGRNYEQYF. This rearrangement joins TRBV19 to TRBJ2-7; D is perhaps TRBD1 or TRBD2 (5 bases each). This CDR3 comprises 14 residues. Germline loops: CDR1 LNHDA, CDR2 SQIVND (reference sequence). Deletions cut 5 bases from V and 3 bases from J, with 14 bases between.

In its sample, this clonotype was seen a few times. The CDR3 DNA sequence: TGTGCCAGCAGCCAAGGGACAGGTATGAATCAGCCCCAGCATTTT. Its translation is CASSQGTGMNQPQHF. This chain uses TRBV3-1 with TRBJ1-5; 7 bases are a match to TRBD1. V was pared by 1 base and J by 4 bases, with 4 bases of the junction left unmatched. The germline V gene encodes CDR1 LGHDT and CDR2 YNNKEL (reference sequence). The CDR3 sequence is 15 residues long.